These 22 T cell receptor beta chains share one sample of origin, sequenced in a study of blood T cells in healthy people across ages. Next came a second PCR, run for about 7 to 12 cycles, which used a sample-barcoded 5' primer along with a J-beta primer mix. TCRdb analysed the 5' RACE reads with MiXCR anew, one entry per CDR3 protein. The top ten hold about 20% of the sample, which has almost 800,000 distinct CDR3 sequences, more than 45% seen once. The source material was blood. The receptors stem from a man aged 25-40 years in good health.

V gene TRBV20-1 combines with J gene TRBJ1-2; D remains unclear. The germline V gene encodes CDR1 DFQATT and CDR2 SNEGSKA (reference sequence). The CDR3 has 12 amino acids. Trimming took off 5 bases at V and 7 bases at J, with 14 bases between the two ends. CDR3 nucleotides: TGCAGTGCTCCGACCTGGCCCCGTGGCTACACCTTC. Translated: CSAPTWPRGYTF.

The chain's CDR3 is CASSRTGAGGPYEQYF. For the CDR3, the DNA is TGTGCCAGCAGCCGCACCGGGGCAGGGGGCCCCTACGAGCAGTACTTC. This chain links TRBV3-1 with TRBJ2-7; 8 bases map to TRBD1. Germline CDR1 is LGHDT and CDR2 is YNNKEL (reference sequence). V was pared by 4 bases and J by 2 bases, with 10 bases of the junction left unmatched. The CDR3 has 16 amino acids.

The chain uses TRBV6-6 and TRBJ2-7, with 8 bases lining up with TRBD1. Per germline, CDR1 MNHNY and CDR2 SVGAGI (reference sequence). J was trimmed by 3 bases and V by 6 bases; bases with no gene match: 7. This CDR3 has 14 residues. The CDR3 loop reads CASRRTTGGYEQYF. The DNA of the CDR3 is TGTGCCAGCAGGCGAACCACAGGGGGCTACGAGCAGTACTTC.

The chain couples TRBV20-1 to TRBJ2-1; D is unclear. This CDR3 spans 13 amino acids. CDR1 and CDR2 (germline): DFQATT, SNEGSKA (reference sequence). With 2 bases removed from V and 8 bases from J, the gap between germline ends came to 13 bases. The CDR3: CSARLGLFDEQFF. In nucleotides, the CDR3 is TGCAGTGCTAGACTAGGCCTGTTTGATGAGCAGTTCTTC.

In its sample, this clonotype was seen many times. The chain combines TRBV7-2 with TRBJ1-2; D gene unclear. This CDR3 contains 14 residues. V was trimmed by 1 base and J by 8 bases, leaving 14 bases between them. Germline V gene sequence: CDR1 SGHTA, CDR2 FQGNSA. The CDR3 spells CASSLELVAAGYTF. The CDR3 DNA sequence: TGTGCCAGCAGCTTAGAGTTGGTAGCCGCGGGCTACACCTTC.

The chain has TRBV2 and TRBJ2-1; TRBD1 might be the D (5 bases). The J call may be in error: the DNA end matches TRBJ2-7 better. Germline CDR1 SNHLY, CDR2 FYNNEI. The CDR3 loop spans 13 amino acids. The CDR3 sequence is CASRVADRYEQYF. The CDR3, as DNA: TGTGCCAGCCGGGTCGCTGACAGATACGAGCAGTACTTC.

V and J are TRBV29-1 and TRBJ2-5, with 7 bases identical to TRBD2. This CDR3 region has 11 residues. CDR1 and CDR2 (germline): SQVTM, ANQGSEA. The CDR3 DNA follows: TGCAGTGGGGGGGTCCGAGAGACCCAGTACTTC. Its protein product is CSGGVRETQYF.

This chain connects TRBV3-1 to TRBJ2-1; 12 nucleotides agree with TRBD1. The CDR3 loop spans 17 amino acids. Unmatched junction bases numbered 8, after V lost 1 base and J lost 7 bases. Per germline, CDR1 LGHDT and CDR2 YNNKEL (reference sequence). CDR3 region: CASSQVIGTGGINEQFF. The CDR3 bases are TGTGCCAGCAGCCAAGTAATCGGGACAGGGGGCATAAATGAGCAGTTCTTC.

About this clonotype: The junction differs from germline at one of its ends, possibly a read error. V usage is TRBV3-1 and J usage is TRBJ2-7; D is tentatively TRBD1 or TRBD2 (5 bases each). Germline V lookup: CDR1 LGHDT, CDR2 YNNKEL (reference sequence). The CDR3 spans 14 residues. The DNA for the CDR3 is TGTGCCAGCAGCCGCTTGCCGGGACCCTACGAGCAGCACTTC. It specifies CASSRLPGPYEQHF.

Only one count was recorded for this clonotype. The chain has TRBV5-1 and TRBJ2-7, with a tentative D call TRBD1 (7 bases). CDR1 is SGHRS and CDR2 is YFSETQ in the germline V gene. Trimming shortened V by 0 bases and J by 0 bases, and 19 bases separated the two germline ends. The CDR3 length is 18 residues. The CDR3 nucleotides read TGCGCCAGCAGCTTGGTGGGTGCGAGGGGGGACAGCTCCTACGAGCAGTACTTC. It specifies CASSLVGARGDSSYEQYF.

The chain carries TRBV20-1 and TRBJ1-1; 9 bases fit TRBD1. The CDR3 is 13 residues long. Germline V gene data show CDR1 as DFQATT and CDR2 as SNEGSKA (reference sequence). V dropped 5 bases and J dropped 7; count of bases not matched to a gene: 8. The CDR3 here is CSALSRTGVEAFF. CDR3 sequence (DNA): TGCAGTGCTCTTTCGCGGACAGGGGTTGAAGCTTTCTTT.

V gene TRBV11-2 combines with J gene TRBJ2-2, with D unclear. Trimming removed 0 bases from V and 8 bases from J, with 4 bases in between. This CDR3 spans 12 amino acids. Germline lookup yields CDR1 SGHAT and CDR2 FQNNGV. The CDR3 loop is CASSLERGELFF. DNA of the CDR3: TGTGCCAGCAGCTTAGAACGAGGGGAGCTGTTTTTT.

The chain couples TRBV18 to TRBJ2-5; D tentatively fits TRBD1 or TRBD2 (5 bases each). The CDR3 loop spans 16 amino acids. Trimming pared 2 bases from V and 0 bases from J, leaving 13 bases between. CDR1 and CDR2 from the germline V gene are KGHSH and LQKENI. This CDR3 reads CASSPVLSGHQETQYF. The CDR3 nucleotides are TGTGCCAGCTCACCAGTCCTCTCGGGACACCAAGAGACCCAGTACTTC.

The chain is built from TRBV7-2 and TRBJ2-1; perhaps TRBD2 as D (7 bases). This CDR3 region has 17 residues. V lost 5 bases and J 8 bases, leaving 25 bases between the germline ends. Germline values: CDR1 SGHTA, CDR2 FQGNSA. CDR3 region: CASSARVGGGPFDEQFF. The CDR3 nucleotides read TGTGCCAGCAGCGCACGAGTAGGGGGGGGCCCCTTCGATGAGCAGTTCTTC. The whole variable domain, remainder taken from reference TRBV7-2 and TRBJ2-1, is GAGVSQSPSNKVTEKGKDVELRCDPISGHTALYWYRQSLGQGLEFLIYFQGNSAPDKSGLPSDRFSAERTGGSVSTLTIQRTQQEDSAVYLCASSARVGGGPFDEQFFGPGTRLTVL.

There are a few counts of this clonotype. V and J are TRBV6-5 and TRBJ1-2, with D possibly matching TRBD1 (6 bases). V gave up 4 bases and J gave up 3 bases, with 9 bases separating them. Germline V gene sequence: CDR1 MNHEY, CDR2 SVGAGI. This CDR3 spans 13 amino acids. The CDR3 coding sequence is TGTGCCAGCAGTTTCGACAGGCACTATGGCTACACCTTC. Its translation: CASSFDRHYGYTF.

The chain has TRBV4-2 and TRBJ2-5; D call uncertain. CDR1 and CDR2 from the germline V gene are LGHNA and YNFKEQ. The V and J ends lost 0 bases and 2 bases respectively, with 7 bases between them. The CDR3 loop spans 14 amino acids. The CDR3 nucleotides read TGTGCCAGCAGCCAAGATCTCAGACAAGAGACCCAGTACTTC. Amino acid sequence: CASSQDLRQETQYF.

This sequence joins TRBV28 and TRBJ1-1, with 7 bases that match TRBD1. The CDR3 covers 14 residues. Germline trimming cut 9 bases from V and 5 bases from J; bases unmatched to any gene: 12. Germline V gene sequence: CDR1 MDHEN, CDR2 SYDVKM. The CDR3 nucleotides read TGTGCCAGTACAGGGGAAGCAATTTATACTGAAGCTTTCTTT. This translates into CASTGEAIYTEAFF. Using reference TRBV28 and TRBJ1-1 for the parts outside the CDR3, the full variable domain is DVKVTQSSRYLVKRTGEKVFLECVQDMDHENMFWYRQDPGLGLRLIYFSYDVKMKEKGDIPEGYSVSREKKERFSLILESASTNQTSMYLCASTGEAIYTEAFFGQGTRLTVV.

Only a few counts were recorded for this clonotype. The gene calls are TRBV7-9 and TRBJ2-7; D is ambiguous. V shed 4 bases and J shed 3 bases, with 10 bases lying between them. CDR1 and CDR2 (germline): SEHNR, FQNEAQ (reference sequence). The CDR3 is made up of 13 amino acids. As DNA, the CDR3 is TGTGCCAGCAGCTCCAGCGTCCGCTACGAGCAGTACTTC. It translates to CASSSSVRYEQYF.

The chain couples TRBV7-2 to TRBJ1-2, with TRBD1 as a possible D gene (5 bases). V lost 3 bases to trimming and J lost 6 bases, with 17 bases between them. This CDR3 contains 15 residues. Per the germline V gene, CDR1 is SGHTA and CDR2 is FQGNSA. CDR3 protein: CASSLRFARADGYTF. Here the CDR3 DNA reads TGTGCCAGCAGCTTGAGATTTGCCAGGGCTGATGGCTACACCTTC.

The gene calls are TRBV7-9 and TRBJ2-4; D might be TRBD2 (5 bases). The V and J ends lost 5 bases and 13 bases respectively, with 18 bases between them. CDR1 is SEHNR, CDR2 FQNEAQ, per germline (reference sequence). This CDR3 region has 13 residues. Here the CDR3 reads CASSQGPAGEQYF. The CDR3 nucleotides are TGTGCCAGCAGCCAAGGACCGGCGGGTGAGCAGTACTTC.

The gene calls are TRBV6-7 and TRBJ2-4; 8 nucleotides agree with TRBD1. TRBV6-7 is classed as an ORF, of uncertain function. This CDR3 comprises 20 residues. Trimming at V came to 4 bases and at J to 0 bases, leaving 17 bases not matched to a gene. This chain's CDR3 is CASSSSGTGNPILAKNIQYF. The CDR3 nucleotides are TGTGCCAGCAGTTCATCCGGGACAGGCAACCCGATACTAGCCAAAAACATTCAGTACTTC.

The chain has TRBV10-3 and TRBJ1-2, with unresolved D. The germline gives CDR1 ENHRY, CDR2 SYGVKD. The CDR3 loop spans 15 amino acids. Trimming pared 6 bases from V and 4 bases from J, leaving 18 bases between. CDR3 nucleotides: TGTGCCATCAGGACGTGGCGGGGATATCCCTATGGCTACACCTTC. It specifies CAIRTWRGYPYGYTF.